This TCR beta chain is drawn from a study of a mutant IDH1 vaccine in newly diagnosed glioma. The wider study: Radiotherapy alone preceded vaccination by 4-6 weeks; alternatively, vaccination started with temozolomide cycles.

The sample's time point: week 35, safety follow-up. Doses of 300 ug of mutant IDH1 20-mer peptide were given with topical imiquimod. Profiled with immunoSEQ multiplex PCR; TCRdb holds only in-frame clones, not every one. The sample lists some 29,000 clones, roughly 80% seen once, with roughly 10% in the top ten. Details on this clone: Antigen: not known.

The CDR3 is 15 residues long. Germline V gene lookup returns CDR1 LNHDA and CDR2 SQIVND (reference sequence). V lost 5 bases and J lost 6; bases outside the gene matches: 10. This receptor was taken from a woman younger than 45 with glioma. Some clones in this sample may be carry-over from other donors' samples. The chain employs TRBV19 and TRBJ2-1; 7 bases are shared with TRBD2. The sample here was PBMCs, taken from a glioma patient whose treatment included an IDH1 peptide vaccine. CDR3 amino acids: CASSVRGGPLNEQFF. The DNA of the CDR3 is TGTGCCAGTAGTGTTAGGGGAGGGCCCCTCAATGAGCAGTTCTTC.